Listed here are 25 T cell receptor beta chains from one sample, sequenced in a study of OX40 agonist ivuxolimab in advanced cancers. Sequencing used immunoSEQ multiplex PCR; TCRdb keeps in-frame clones, though not all of them. Among roughly 77,000 clones listed, roughly 92% were seen once. Sequences were derived from CD4+ or CD8+ T cells sorted from blood, sampled in a trial of the OX40 agonist ivuxolimab. Receptor source: an adult with an advanced solid tumor such as melanoma, head and neck, liver or kidney cancer.

The rearrangement uses TRBV11-2 and TRBJ2-5; no clear D gene. The V gene lost 1 base and the J gene lost 6 bases, with 9 bases spanning the gap. The CDR3 covers 13 residues. The V gene's germline CDR1 is SGHAT and CDR2 FQNNGV. The CDR3 sequence is CASSLGGEKTQYF. As DNA, the CDR3 is TGTGCCAGCAGCTTAGGCGGTGAGAAGACCCAGTACTTC.

The CDR3 DNA sequence: TGTGCCAGTAGTTCTCGTCAGGGGAAGGAGACCCAGTACTTC. Its protein product is CASSSRQGKETQYF. This chain connects TRBV19 to TRBJ2-5, with D perhaps matching TRBD1 (6 bases). The germline CDR1 and CDR2 sequences are LNHDA and SQIVND (reference sequence). This CDR3 is 14 amino acids long. Trimming left V 5 bases short and J 5 bases short, with 15 bases between.

J is TRBJ2-5 and V is TRBV5-1, with D perhaps TRBD1 or TRBD2 (5 bases each). Germline V gives CDR1 SGHRS, CDR2 YFSETQ. With 0 bases removed from V and 5 bases from J, the gap between germline ends came to 17 bases. CDR3 size: 16 residues. The CDR3 nucleotides read TGCGCCAGCAGCTTGGGGTTCTCCGGGGCAGGGGAGACCCAGTACTTC. This codes for CASSLGFSGAGETQYF.

The rearrangement links TRBV18 to TRBJ2-1; unclear D gene. Germline V lookup: CDR1 KGHSH, CDR2 LQKENI. The CDR3 is 14 residues long. Trimming cost V 3 bases and J 1 base, with 7 bases left between them. CDR3 protein: CASSPPQSYNEQFF. The CDR3 DNA reads as TGTGCCAGCTCACCGCCCCAGTCCTACAATGAGCAGTTCTTC. Together with reference TRBV18 and TRBJ2-1, the CDR3 gives the full variable domain: NAGVMQNPRHLVRRRGQEARLRCSPMKGHSHVYWYRQLPEEGLKFMVYLQKENIIDESGMPKERFSAEFPKEGPSILRIQQVVRGDSAAYFCASSPPQSYNEQFFGPGTRLTVL.

The rearrangement links TRBV6-1 to TRBJ1-1; TRBD1 matches 7 bases. The germline V gene has CDR1 MNHNS and CDR2 SASEGT. Trimming removed 6 bases from V and 1 base from J; junction bases left unmatched: 2. The CDR3 loop spans 13 amino acids. The chain's CDR3 is CASRDRQNTEAFF. CDR3 in DNA: TGTGCCAGCAGGGACAGGCAGAACACTGAAGCTTTCTTT.

V and J are TRBV11-2 and TRBJ2-5; no clear D gene. Trimming removed 5 bases at V and 0 bases at J, with 13 bases between. The CDR3 is 15 amino acids. Germline loops: CDR1 SGHAT, CDR2 FQNNGV. In DNA, the CDR3 is TGTGCCAGCAGCCTAAGACACCCGTACCAAGAGACCCAGTACTTC. Translated: CASSLRHPYQETQYF.

This clone was observed a few times. The chain combines TRBV2 with TRBJ2-1, with 8 bases matching TRBD2. V trimming: 8 bases; J trimming: 6 bases; junction bases outside the gene matches: 6. Germline CDR1 SNHLY, CDR2 FYNNEI. The CDR3 covers 13 residues. The CDR3 protein is CASRASGGNEQFF. The CDR3 bases are TGTGCCAGCCGGGCGAGCGGGGGCAATGAGCAGTTCTTC.

V usage is TRBV7-2 and J usage is TRBJ2-5; D gene unclear. Germline CDR1 SGHTA, CDR2 FQGNSA. The V end was cut by 1 base, the J end by 1 base, with 13 bases between. The CDR3 covers 16 residues. The CDR3 region has the DNA TGTGCCAGCAGCTTAGGCCCTCCGGGTGGCCAAGAGACCCAGTACTTC. It is translated as CASSLGPPGGQETQYF.

This chain connects TRBV5-6 to TRBJ1-2, with TRBD1 matching 9 bases. The V segment lost 3 bases and the J segment 4 bases; nucleotides outside the gene matches: 13. Germline V CDR1 and CDR2: SGHDT, YYEEEE. There are 17 residues in the CDR3. The chain's CDR3 is CASSWGTGTGFIYGYTF. CDR3 DNA sequence: TGTGCCAGCAGCTGGGGGACTGGGACAGGGTTTATCTATGGCTACACCTTC. The complete variable domain, with remaining parts taken from reference TRBV5-6 and TRBJ1-2, reads DAGVTQSPTHLIKTRGQQVTLRCSPKSGHDTVSWYQQALGQGPQFIFQYYEEEERQRGNFPDRFSGHQFPNYSSELNVNALLLGDSALYLCASSWGTGTGFIYGYTFGSGTRLTVV.

The genes are TRBV5-1 and TRBJ2-5, with D possibly being TRBD1 or TRBD2 (5 bases each). Per germline, CDR1 SGHRS and CDR2 YFSETQ. The CDR3 is 13 residues long. The V end was cut by 2 bases, the J end by 9 bases, with 14 bases between. DNA of the CDR3: TGCGCCAGCAGCTTAACGGGGCCCGGGGCCCAGTACTTC. Its protein product is CASSLTGPGAQYF.

V and J are TRBV5-1 and TRBJ2-2; D is unresolved. Germline loops: CDR1 SGHRS, CDR2 YFSETQ. CDR3 size: 14 residues. V dropped 3 bases and J dropped 4 bases, with 10 bases sitting between them. The CDR3 sequence: CASSWSKLTGELFF. CDR3 DNA: TGCGCCAGCAGCTGGTCAAAGCTCACCGGGGAGCTGTTTTTT.

The rearrangement joins TRBV5-1 to TRBJ2-1; D gene ambiguous. This CDR3 has 14 amino acids. Germline V CDR1 and CDR2: SGHRS, YFSETQ. V lost 0 bases and J 5 bases, leaving 9 bases between the germline ends. In DNA form, the CDR3 reads TGCGCCAGCAGCTTGGGGGCCCTTGACAATGAGCAGTTCTTC. Its translation: CASSLGALDNEQFF. Variable domain in full (rest from reference TRBV5-1 and TRBJ2-1): KAGVTQTPRYLIKTRGQQVTLSCSPISGHRSVSWYQQTPGQGLQFLFEYFSETQRNKGNFPGRFSGRQFSNSRSEMNVSTLELGDSALYLCASSLGALDNEQFFGPGTRLTVL.

The rearrangement joins TRBV7-9 to TRBJ1-3, with 8 bases aligning to TRBD1. This CDR3 contains 14 residues. After removal of 5 bases from V and 6 bases from J, the junction contained 6 bases not matched to a gene. Germline values: CDR1 SEHNR, CDR2 FQNEAQ (reference sequence). CDR3 in amino acids: CASSPGQGENTIYF. Here the CDR3 DNA reads TGTGCCAGCAGCCCCGGACAGGGAGAAAACACCATATATTTT.

The CDR3 loop reads CASSFGGRDGIQYF. CDR3 DNA sequence: TGTGCCAGCAGCTTTGGCGGGCGAGATGGCATTCAGTACTTC. This chain links TRBV5-5 with TRBJ2-4, with D perhaps TRBD2 (5 bases). Germline CDR1 reads SGHKS; CDR2 reads YYEKEE (reference sequence). V was cut by 2 bases and J by 9 bases, with 15 bases left in between. The CDR3 totals 14 residues.

The chain carries TRBV27 and TRBJ2-2; 9 bases agree with TRBD2. Germline CDR1 MNHEY, CDR2 SMNVEV (reference sequence). J was trimmed by 2 bases and V by 7 bases; bases with no gene match: 8. The CDR3 sequence is 16 residues long. CDR3 residues: CASTPRLAGNTGELFF. CDR3 in DNA: TGTGCCAGCACCCCCCGGCTAGCGGGAAACACCGGGGAGCTGTTTTTT.

This clone was found once. This chain joins TRBV30 and TRBJ2-2; the D is unclear. The CDR3 extends over 15 amino acids. CDR1 and CDR2 from the germline V gene are GTSNPN and SVGIG (reference sequence). Trimming stripped 4 bases from V and 4 bases from J, with 16 bases between. The CDR3 region is CAWTSLGGSTGELFF. The DNA for the CDR3 is TGTGCCTGGACATCCTTAGGTGGTAGCACCGGGGAGCTGTTTTTT.

In its sample, this clone was seen once. The V and J genes are TRBV5-1 and TRBJ1-1; D remains unclear. CDR1 is SGHRS, CDR2 YFSETQ, per germline. Trimming removed 1 base at V and 3 bases at J, with 13 bases between. CDR3 size: 15 residues. This CDR3 reads CASSLSVGRYTEAFF. CDR3 DNA: TGCGCCAGCAGCTTGAGTGTCGGCCGTTACACTGAAGCTTTCTTT.

The rearrangement joins TRBV28 to TRBJ1-5; 7 bases are shared with TRBD1. Losses at the gene ends were 11 bases for V and 4 bases for J; bases not matched to a gene: 11. Germline CDR1 is MDHEN and CDR2 is SYDVKM. The length of the CDR3 is 14 residues. CDR3 protein: CALSDRESNQPQHF. The CDR3 DNA sequence: TGTGCCTTATCCGACAGGGAATCAAATCAGCCCCAGCATTTT. Supplemented by reference TRBV28 and TRBJ1-5, the full variable domain reads DVKVTQSSRYLVKRTGEKVFLECVQDMDHENMFWYRQDPGLGLRLIYFSYDVKMKEKGDIPEGYSVSREKKERFSLILESASTNQTSMYLCALSDRESNQPQHFGDGTRLSIL.

The gene calls are TRBV10-3 and TRBJ2-5; D is unresolved. Germline CDR1 is ENHRY and CDR2 is SYGVKD. The ends were cut back, 11 bases at V and 3 bases at J, with 7 bases in the middle. The CDR3 loop spans 10 amino acids. This chain's CDR3 is CAVGEETQYF. The CDR3 coding sequence is TGTGCCGTCGGAGAAGAGACCCAGTACTTC.

The chain recombines TRBV5-4 with TRBJ2-7; D is perhaps TRBD1 or TRBD2 (7 bases each). The V gene lost 3 bases and the J gene lost 4 bases, with 11 bases spanning the gap. Germline V gene data show CDR1 as SGHNT and CDR2 as YYREEE (reference sequence). This CDR3 is 13 amino acids long. CDR3 residues: CASSSQGGYEQYF. The CDR3, as DNA: TGTGCCAGCAGCTCTCAGGGGGGGTACGAGCAGTACTTC.

V usage is TRBV7-8 and J usage is TRBJ2-1; D uncertain. V lost 6 bases and J 10 bases, leaving 16 bases between the germline ends. This CDR3 comprises 13 residues. Germline CDR1 reads SGHVS; CDR2 reads FQNEAQ. CDR3: CASRAAVIGEQFF. The CDR3 region has the DNA TGTGCCAGCAGGGCCGCCGTTATAGGAGAGCAGTTCTTC.

The chain employs TRBV7-2 and TRBJ2-3; 11 bases align to TRBD2. The germline V gene encodes CDR1 SGHTA and CDR2 FQGNSA. The CDR3 spans 19 residues. V trimming: 1 base; J trimming: 3 bases; junction bases outside the gene matches: 12. The CDR3 DNA follows: TGTGCCAGCAGCTTAGATGTATTAGCGGGGGGGCTGGGAACAGATACGCAGTATTTT. Translating gives CASSLDVLAGGLGTDTQYF.

V is TRBV6-5 and J is TRBJ1-2, with 8 nucleotides matching TRBD1. Germline V gene sequence: CDR1 MNHEY, CDR2 SVGAGI. The CDR3 runs to 14 residues. Losses at the gene ends were 5 bases for V and 10 bases for J; bases not matched to a gene: 12. CDR3 sequence reads: CASSEVYRGTNYTF. CDR3 DNA sequence: TGTGCCAGCAGTGAAGTGTACAGGGGGACCAACTACACCTTC.

The chain is built from TRBV4-1 and TRBJ2-5; D not certain. Germline CDR1 MGHRA, CDR2 YSYEKL. The CDR3 runs to 15 residues. Trimming removed 4 bases from V and 5 bases from J, with 17 bases in between. The CDR3 here is CASSPPPQLGETQYF. The DNA for the CDR3 is TGCGCCAGCAGCCCCCCCCCTCAGCTGGGCGAGACCCAGTACTTC.

In DNA, the CDR3 is TGCGCCAGCAGCCAGGGAATCGGAAACATTCAGTACTTC. This encodes CASSQGIGNIQYF. The J gene is TRBJ2-4, the V gene TRBV10-1, with a tentative D call TRBD1 (5 bases). The CDR3 sequence is 13 residues long. V gave up 6 bases and J gave up 6 bases, with 12 bases separating them. Germline values: CDR1 WNHNN, CDR2 SYGVQD (reference sequence).